One and the same sample provided the 30 T cell receptor beta chains below, sequenced in a study of T cell repertoires in cytomegalovirus infection. Each CDR3 protein gets one entry after TCRdb re-called the reads with MiXCR. The sample has a few hundred thousand distinct CDR3 sequences, around a sixth seen once. Sequencing was done on a sample of PBMCs. These receptors were collected from a human donor in good health (CMV status not recorded). Some clones in this sample may be carry-over from other donors' samples.

J is TRBJ2-4 and V is TRBV6-2 or TRBV6-3; the match to TRBD1 covers 10 bases. This CDR3 comprises 18 residues. The germline gives CDR1 MNHEY, CDR2 SVGEGT. The junction had 10 bases not matched to a gene; V was cut back by 5 bases and J by 0 bases. The CDR3 loop reads CASSHGTGESGAKNIQYF. The CDR3 coding sequence is TGTGCCAGCAGTCACGGGACAGGGGAGTCGGGAGCCAAAAACATTCAGTACTTC.

The J gene is TRBJ2-5, the V gene TRBV20-1, with 7 positions matching TRBD1. Trimming took 3 bases from V and 2 from J; bases not matched to a gene: 9. Germline-derived CDR1 and CDR2 are DFQATT and SNEGSKA (reference sequence). The CDR3 runs to 15 residues. CDR3 sequence reads: CSARWDSHLQETQYF. DNA of the CDR3: TGCAGTGCTAGGTGGGACAGCCACCTACAAGAGACCCAGTACTTC.

This clonotype was seen at least ten times. The chain employs TRBV20-1 and TRBJ2-7; 9 nucleotides line up with TRBD1. The V gene's germline CDR1 is DFQATT and CDR2 SNEGSKA (reference sequence). The length of the CDR3 is 15 residues. Losses at the gene ends were 2 bases for V and 5 bases for J; bases not matched to a gene: 10. CDR3 DNA: TGCAGTGCTAGATCTACAGGGGGCAAATACAACGAGCAGTACTTC. Protein sequence: CSARSTGGKYNEQYF.

In this sample, this clonotype turned up a few times. The J gene is TRBJ1-1, the V gene TRBV20-1, with TRBD1 identical over 12 bases. From germline, CDR1 is DFQATT and CDR2 SNEGSKA (reference sequence). CDR3 size: 16 residues. The junction had 6 bases not matched to a gene; V was cut back by 2 bases and J by 2 bases. The CDR3 here is CSARFGTGGPNTEAFF. The CDR3 nucleotides read TGCAGTGCTAGATTCGGGACAGGGGGCCCTAACACTGAAGCTTTCTTT.

This clonotype was counted ten times or more. The chain joins TRBV6-1 to TRBJ2-3; D possibly corresponds to TRBD2 (6 bases). Germline V gene lookup returns CDR1 MNHNS and CDR2 SASEGT. V was clipped by 5 bases and J by 1 base, with 16 bases between them. CDR3 length equals 16 residues. CDR3 sequence (DNA): TGTGCCAGCAGTTATGGGGCGGGACTCGGCACAGATACGCAGTATTTT. This encodes CASSYGAGLGTDTQYF.

The chain is built from TRBV9 and TRBJ2-1; 8 nucleotides line up with TRBD2. The germline V gene encodes CDR1 SGDLS and CDR2 YYNGEE. After removal of 0 bases from V and 9 bases from J, the junction contained 17 bases not matched to a gene. The CDR3 contains 18 residues. CDR3 protein: CASSVEARDSGALGEQFF. CDR3 DNA sequence: TGTGCCAGCAGCGTAGAGGCGAGGGATAGCGGGGCCTTGGGTGAGCAGTTCTTC.

The chain carries TRBV5-4 and TRBJ2-3; possibly TRBD1 or TRBD2 for D (5 bases each). The ends were cut back, 4 bases at V and 2 bases at J, with 14 bases in the middle. In germline, CDR1 is SGHNT, CDR2 YYREEE (reference sequence). This CDR3 is 15 amino acids long. For the CDR3, the DNA is TGTGCCAGCAGCCCTGGGGGTACCCTCACAGATACGCAGTATTTT. Translating it yields CASSPGGTLTDTQYF.

This clonotype was seen at least ten times. The V and J genes are TRBV15 and TRBJ2-7; 12 positions match TRBD1. After removal of 5 bases from V and 2 bases from J, the junction contained 4 bases not matched to a gene. Germline CDR1 reads LNHNV; CDR2 reads YYDKDF (reference sequence). The CDR3 spans 15 residues. For the CDR3, the DNA is TGTGCCACCAGCGGGGGACAGGGGGCAACCTACGAGCAGTACTTC. Protein: CATSGGQGATYEQYF.

The sample holds a few counts of this clonotype. The rearrangement uses TRBV4-1 and TRBJ2-1; 10 bases agree with TRBD2. Trimming at V came to 4 bases and at J to 7 bases, leaving 16 bases not matched to a gene. There are 18 residues in the CDR3. Germline values: CDR1 MGHRA, CDR2 YSYEKL. This chain's CDR3 is CASSRTTGALAGANEQFF. The CDR3, as DNA: TGCGCCAGCAGCCGAACAACAGGGGCCCTAGCGGGGGCGAATGAGCAGTTCTTC.

This clonotype has a count of ten or more. The CDR3 nucleotides read TGTGCCAGCAGCTTAGCTACGAACTCCTACGAGCAGTACTTC. Translation gives CASSLATNSYEQYF. The rearrangement joins TRBV7-6 to TRBJ2-7, with D uncertain. The CDR3 is made up of 14 amino acids. Per germline, CDR1 SGHVS and CDR2 FNYEAQ. V was trimmed by 0 bases and J by 0 bases, leaving 6 bases between them. The entire variable domain, with the rest obtained from reference TRBV7-6 and TRBJ2-7, is as follows: GAGVSQSPRYKVTKRGQDVALRCDPISGHVSLYWYRQALGQGPEFLTYFNYEAQQDKSGLPNDRFSAERPEGSISTLTIQRTEQRDSAMYRCASSLATNSYEQYFGPGTRLTVT.

The chain recombines TRBV27 with TRBJ2-2; 11 bases map to TRBD1. The CDR3 length is 14 residues. After removal of 6 bases from V and 5 bases from J, the junction contained 2 bases not matched to a gene. The germline gives CDR1 MNHEY, CDR2 SMNVEV (reference sequence). The CDR3 region has the DNA TGTGCCAGCAGCTGGGACAGGGGGACCGGGGAGCTGTTTTTT. The encoded protein is CASSWDRGTGELFF.

This clonotype was counted at least ten times. The chain couples TRBV28 to TRBJ2-3; the D is unclear. Trimming shortened V by 7 bases and J by 2 bases, and 13 bases separated the two germline ends. The CDR3 length is 14 residues. Germline V lookup: CDR1 MDHEN, CDR2 SYDVKM. The CDR3: CASIPRTPTDTQYF. The CDR3 nucleotides are TGTGCCAGCATACCGAGGACGCCCACAGATACGCAGTATTTT.

This sequence joins TRBV29-1 and TRBJ2-5, with 7 bases matching TRBD1. This CDR3 region has 14 residues. V was pared by 6 bases and J by 7 bases, with 14 bases of the junction left unmatched. The germline V gene encodes CDR1 SQVTM and CDR2 ANQGSEA. Here the CDR3 reads CSVRTAGGLGTQYF. CDR3 DNA sequence: TGCAGCGTGAGGACGGCAGGGGGTCTGGGGACCCAGTACTTC.

This rearrangement joins TRBV18 to TRBJ2-1, with D tentatively TRBD1 (9 bases). The germline CDR1 and CDR2 sequences are KGHSH and LQKENI. V lost 3 bases, J lost 14 bases, and 29 bases lay in between. The CDR3 extends over 17 amino acids. This CDR3 reads CASSPPSGTGSTSGEFF. In DNA, the CDR3 is TGTGCCAGCTCACCCCCTTCCGGGACAGGGTCCACTAGCGGCGAGTTCTTC.

This clonotype was seen at least ten times. J is TRBJ1-6 and V is TRBV7-2; perhaps TRBD1 as D (6 bases). V lost 6 bases, J lost 10 bases, and 16 bases lay in between. Germline V CDR1 and CDR2: SGHTA, FQGNSA. The CDR3 contains 14 residues. The CDR3 here is CASRQGTGWSPLHF. DNA of the CDR3: TGTGCCAGCAGACAGGGCACGGGGTGGTCACCCCTCCACTTT.

The chain recombines TRBV5-4 with TRBJ1-1, with 8 bases that match TRBD1. The CDR3 is 17 amino acids. The germline V gene has CDR1 SGHNT and CDR2 YYREEE (reference sequence). The ends lost 4 bases at V and 4 bases at J; junction bases unmatched: 15. DNA for the CDR3: TGTGCCAGCAGCCCGTTGGGACCGACAGGGGTGGGCACTGAAGCTTTCTTT. Its translation: CASSPLGPTGVGTEAFF.

A few counts support this clonotype. This chain links TRBV7-2 with TRBJ2-3; the match to TRBD2 covers 15 bases. Germline lookup yields CDR1 SGHTA and CDR2 FQGNSA. V was pared by 5 bases and J by 2 bases, with 8 bases of the junction left unmatched. CDR3 length: 18 amino acids. In DNA, the CDR3 is TGTGCCAGCAGCCGCGGGGGGACTAGCGGGGGGTACACAGATACGCAGTATTTT. It encodes CASSRGGTSGGYTDTQYF.

This clonotype is a singleton in its sample. J is TRBJ2-3 and V is TRBV20-1; 7 bases line up with TRBD1. The germline V gene has CDR1 DFQATT and CDR2 SNEGSKA (reference sequence). V lost 6 bases and J lost 6; bases outside the gene matches: 12. This CDR3 is 14 amino acids long. The CDR3 DNA is TGCAGTGCGGGAGAAACAGGGGTTCATGATACGCAGTATTTT. Its translation: CSAGETGVHDTQYF.

A few counts support this clonotype. This chain connects TRBV20-1 to TRBJ1-2, with a possible D match to TRBD1 (6 bases). This CDR3 is 14 amino acids long. Trimming took off 6 bases at V and 7 bases at J, with 21 bases between the two ends. CDR1 is DFQATT and CDR2 is SNEGSKA in the germline V gene (reference sequence). The CDR3 reads CSAPGAGRGGGYTF. DNA for the CDR3: TGCAGTGCCCCAGGGGCAGGGCGGGGAGGTGGCTACACCTTC.

This clonotype was detected a few times. J is TRBJ1-2 and V is TRBV12-3 or TRBV12-4; D gene unclear. V shed 5 bases and J shed 4 bases, with 11 bases lying between them. CDR3 length: 13 residues. In DNA form, the CDR3 reads TGTGCCAGCAGTCCGACAATAGGCTATGGCTACACCTTC. Translated: CASSPTIGYGYTF.

This clonotype was counted many times. V is TRBV7-9 and J is TRBJ1-4; D unclear. V was trimmed by 6 bases and J by 6 bases, leaving 8 bases between them. The germline V gene encodes CDR1 SEHNR and CDR2 FQNEAQ (reference sequence). This CDR3 has 12 residues. The CDR3 region is CASRHEDEKLFF. For the CDR3, the DNA is TGTGCCAGCAGACATGAAGATGAAAAACTGTTTTTT.

This clonotype appeared a few times. This rearrangement joins TRBV20-1 to TRBJ1-5, with D perhaps matching TRBD1 (6 bases). The CDR3 is made up of 12 amino acids. Germline V gene sequence: CDR1 DFQATT, CDR2 SNEGSKA (reference sequence). Trimming took off 4 bases at V and 4 bases at J, with 8 bases between the two ends. Here the CDR3 DNA reads TGCAGTGCTAAAGGGGGGAATCAGCCCCAGCATTTT. Protein sequence: CSAKGGNQPQHF.

This sequence joins TRBV20-1 and TRBJ2-7; TRBD1 might be the D (8 bases). Germline V gene data show CDR1 as DFQATT and CDR2 as SNEGSKA (reference sequence). The CDR3 totals 15 residues. V lost 0 bases and J 6 bases, leaving 18 bases between the germline ends. Here the CDR3 reads CSARDRLHRGGEQYF. For the CDR3, the DNA is TGCAGTGCTAGAGATCGTCTGCACAGGGGGGGCGAGCAGTACTTC.

The gene calls are TRBV20-1 and TRBJ1-4, with D hard to call. Per the germline V gene, CDR1 is DFQATT and CDR2 is SNEGSKA (reference sequence). Trimming pared 2 bases from V and 8 bases from J, leaving 12 bases between. The CDR3 has 13 residues. The CDR3 sequence: CSARYGLGEKLFF. The CDR3 nucleotides read TGCAGTGCTAGATACGGGTTGGGGGAAAAACTGTTTTTT.

J is TRBJ1-6 and V is TRBV7-6; 8 bases are a match to TRBD1. This CDR3 is 14 amino acids long. In germline, CDR1 is SGHVS, CDR2 FNYEAQ. V lost 6 bases to trimming and J lost 9 bases; unmatched junction nucleotides: 7. CDR3 nucleotides: TGTGCCAGCAGTCACGGACAGGGTATTTCACCCCTCCACTTT. Its translation is CASSHGQGISPLHF.

The chain has TRBV5-5 and TRBJ2-7; 10 bases agree with TRBD1. The CDR3 has 14 amino acids. Trimming took 2 bases from V and 5 from J; bases not matched to a gene: 4. Germline V gene data show CDR1 as SGHKS and CDR2 as YYEKEE (reference sequence). In DNA form, the CDR3 reads TGTGCCAGCAGCTTCCCGGGACAGGGGCACGAGCAGTACTTC. This gives the protein CASSFPGQGHEQYF.

The chain combines TRBV12-3 or TRBV12-4 with TRBJ2-3, with 12 bases fitting TRBD2. The CDR3 spans 17 residues. The ends lost 5 bases at V and 2 bases at J; junction bases unmatched: 8. CDR3 sequence: CASSGLAGTAVTDTQYF. The DNA for the CDR3 is TGTGCCAGCAGTGGACTAGCGGGGACGGCTGTCACAGATACGCAGTATTTT.

This clonotype was found many times. V gene TRBV7-2 combines with J gene TRBJ2-4; 7 bases agree with TRBD1. CDR3 length: 13 amino acids. V lost 4 bases, J lost 7 bases, and 4 bases stayed unmatched. CDR1 is SGHTA, CDR2 FQGNSA, per germline. The CDR3 here is CASSWGQTNIQYF. The CDR3 region has the DNA TGTGCCAGCAGCTGGGGACAGACCAACATTCAGTACTTC. Based on the CDR3 plus reference TRBV7-2 and TRBJ2-4, the full variable domain is GAGVSQSPSNKVTEKGKDVELRCDPISGHTALYWYRQSLGQGLEFLIYFQGNSAPDKSGLPSDRFSAERTGGSVSTLTIQRTQQEDSAVYLCASSWGQTNIQYFGAGTRLSVL.

The chain combines TRBV4-1 with TRBJ2-7, with 8 positions matching TRBD1. The V gene's germline CDR1 is MGHRA and CDR2 YSYEKL. The CDR3 is 16 residues long. V gave up 6 bases and J gave up 4 bases; unmatched junction bases: 14. The CDR3 nucleotides read TGCGCCAGCAGAGTCAACCCCGGGACAGGAGGATACGAGCAGTACTTC. Amino acids: CASRVNPGTGGYEQYF.

The rearrangement joins TRBV5-4 to TRBJ2-1; tentatively, D is TRBD2 (5 bases). The CDR3 contains 12 residues. Per the germline V gene, CDR1 is SGHNT and CDR2 is YYREEE (reference sequence). V was pared by 4 bases and J by 9 bases, with 11 bases between. CDR3 DNA: TGTGCCAGCAGCCCCCAAGGAGGTGAGCAGTTCTTC. It yields the protein CASSPQGGEQFF.